This paragraph reports one T cell receptor (beta chain). Treatment indicated: about 20 received Ad26.COV2.S at low or high dose, single or two shots; 5 received placebo; per-sample allocation not given. On day 63 after the first injection, vaccine and placebo recipients gave samples. The method was immunoSEQ multiplex PCR; TCRdb's version includes in-frame clones alone and lacks a portion of them. This sample has some 390,000 clones, with about 85% found just once. The CDR3 sequence is 15 residues long. The germline V and J ends were trimmed by 6 bases and 13 bases, with 25 bases remaining between them. The germline CDR1 and CDR2 sequences are MNHEY and SVGAGI. This sample is part of a study of Ad26.COV2.S vaccination and SARS-CoV-2 variants.

The clonotype originates from a person between 18 and 65 years old who received the Ad26.COV2.S COVID-19 vaccine or a placebo. Sequenced here: peripheral blood, sampled in a trial of Ad26.COV2.S vaccine versus placebo. The chain has TRBV6-5 and TRBJ1-3; weak D call: TRBD1 (6 bases). Here the CDR3 reads CASSPVGTGTSVIYF. CDR3 bases: TGTGCCAGCAGCCCAGTAGGAACCGGGACAAGTGTTATATATTTT.